The clone carrying this T cell receptor beta chain turned up a few times. Its antigen is as yet unknown. These data originate in a study of identical twins. One entry per CDR3 protein, called by TCRdb with MiXCR from the 5' RACE reads. The table lists roughly 190,000 distinct CDR3 sequences, approximately 16% of them singletons. Whole-study findings and limits: Models predicted less out-of-frame TCR alpha sharing in monozygotic twins than was found.

This CDR3 comprises 18 residues. In addition, the sample was reused for a study of T cells expressing NK-cell markers. That paper states: Of CD8+ T cells, about 1.0-7.5% belonged to dominant NKG2C+ clonotypes in roughly six donors. For several donors, these clonotypes were likewise the leading ones in the CD3+CD56-NKG2C+ fraction.

Sequencing input: CD8+ T cells sorted from blood. The chain links TRBV12-3 or TRBV12-4 to TRBJ2-2; 7 nucleotides match TRBD1. The TCR was taken from a woman under 30 in good health. The CDR3 sequence is CASSWDSRAPPNTGELFF. The CDR3 DNA sequence: TGTGCGAGCTCGTGGGACAGCAGAGCCCCCCCGAACACCGGGGAGCTGTTTTTT.